This entry concerns a single T cell receptor beta chain. No antigen is known for it. It was with 60 Vbeta and 13 Jbeta primers that the PCR ran. TCRdb's table, derived via immunoSEQ multiplex PCR, lists solely in-frame clones and lacks some. The sample contains some 150,000 clones, approximately 80% of which appear only once. This record belongs to a study of cytomegalovirus exposure and HLA in healthy donors. Findings and caveats of the study: Researchers reported that a few CMV-associated chains were confirmed in vitro as CMV antigen-specific. One variant, a missense change in DCLRE1C, was linked in a later analysis to TCR beta V- and J-gene trimming. Later analysis identified 16,000 or so TCR beta sequences associated with HLA alleles, using a false discovery rate threshold of 0.05. The majority of TCR sequences were rare, yet some public TCRs appeared in many donors.

The material sequenced was PBMCs. The sequence was obtained from a middle-aged man in good health and CMV-seronegative.

The CDR3 DNA reads TGTGCCAGTAGTATTTTCTCAGGGAATGGCTATGGCTACACCTTC. It specifies CASSIFSGNGYGYTF. The chain employs TRBV19 and TRBJ1-2; D possibly corresponds to TRBD1 (5 bases). Trimming left V 3 bases short and J 4 bases short, with 15 bases between. CDR3 length equals 15 residues. Germline lookup yields CDR1 LNHDA and CDR2 SQIVND (reference sequence).